One and the same sample provided the 17 T cell receptor beta chains below, sequenced in a study of blood T cell repertoires in COVID-19 (dated by TCRdb to the early 2020s). Library prep was done by the immunoSEQ multiplex PCR assay. TCRdb carries this immuneACCESS record with in-frame sequences only. Its versions omit some clonotypes, under half of them owing to an unresolved V gene in the studies checked, with the rest unexplained. Within this sample are roughly 40,000 clones, with roughly 84% of them counted one time only. The top ten clones comprise more than 50% of the sample. Sequencing used peripheral blood. The origin of the receptors is a man between 65 and 85 years old with acute or convalescent COVID-19.

V usage is TRBV13 and J usage is TRBJ1-3; D is undetermined. Germline lookup yields CDR1 PRHDT and CDR2 FYEKMQ (reference sequence). The CDR3 runs 15 residues. V lost 0 bases and J 0 bases, leaving 6 bases between the germline ends. CDR3 loop: CASSLGRLSGNTIYF. CDR3 DNA: TGTGCCAGCAGCTTAGGGCGGCTCTCTGGAAACACCATATATTTT. The whole variable domain, filled in from reference TRBV13 and TRBJ1-3, reads AAGVIQSPRHLIKEKRETATLKCYPIPRHDTVYWYQQGPGQDPQFLISFYEKMQSDKGSIPDRFSAQQFSDYHSELNMSSLELGDSALYFCASSLGRLSGNTIYFGEGSWLTVV.

The chain employs TRBV27 and TRBJ1-4; D is uncertain. The V end lost 5 bases, the J end lost 6 bases, and 16 bases lay between the germline ends. The CDR3 has 15 residues. Germline assignment: CDR1 MNHEY and CDR2 SMNVEV (reference sequence). CDR3 nucleotide sequence: TGTGCCAGCAGTCCCCGGACGGCGAGGGATGAAAAACTGTTTTTT. Translation gives CASSPRTARDEKLFF. The full variable domain, with the rest looked up from reference TRBV27 and TRBJ1-4, is EAQVTQNPRYLITVTGKKLTVTCSQNMNHEYMSWYRQDPGLGLRQIYYSMNVEVTDKGDVPEGYKVSRKEKRNFPLILESPSPNQTSLYFCASSPRTARDEKLFFGSGTQLSVL.

This chain joins TRBV30 and TRBJ1-5, with D perhaps TRBD1 (5 bases). The CDR3 contains 13 residues. Germline CDR1 reads GTSNPN; CDR2 reads SVGIG (reference sequence). V was pared by 2 bases and J by 7 bases, with 12 bases between. CDR3 amino acids: CAWSRQDNQPQHF. The DNA of the CDR3 is TGTGCCTGGAGTCGGCAGGACAACCAGCCCCAGCATTTT. Combining the CDR3 with reference TRBV30 and TRBJ1-5 gives the whole variable domain SQTIHQWPATLVQPVGSPLSLECTVEGTSNPNLYWYRQAAGRGLQLLFYSVGIGQISSEVPQNLSASRPQDRQFILSSKKLLLSDSGFYLCAWSRQDNQPQHFGDGTRLSIL.

This clone was seen once. The chain recombines TRBV5-1 with TRBJ2-7; possibly TRBD1 for D (6 bases). The V end lost 5 bases, the J end lost 7 bases, and 22 bases lay between the germline ends. The CDR3 runs to 15 residues. Germline CDR1 and CDR2: SGHRS and YFSETQ. DNA for the CDR3: TGCGCCAGCAGTTTTAAAACGGGACAAACTTTTGAGCAGTACTTC. Protein: CASSFKTGQTFEQYF.

This clone was observed a single time. The gene calls are TRBV5-1 and TRBJ1-4, with unresolved D. Germline CDR1 is SGHRS and CDR2 is YFSETQ. This CDR3 contains 14 residues. V lost 0 bases to trimming and J lost 0 bases, with 3 bases between them. CDR3: CASSLDTTNEKLFF. CDR3 DNA: TGCGCCAGCAGCTTGGATACAACTAATGAAAAACTGTTTTTT.

Turning to this clone: At one end, the junction sequence differs from germline, possibly due to a read error. The chain is built from TRBV3-1 (or the pseudogene TRBV3-2) and TRBJ1-1; 7 bases are shared with TRBD1. Germline CDR1 LGHDT, CDR2 YNNKEL (reference sequence). The CDR3 loop spans 14 amino acids. CDR3 loop: CASSQEQGNSEAFF. CDR3 coding DNA: TGTGCCAGCAGCCAAGAACAGGGGAACTCTGAAGCTTTCTTT.

This clone was found once. The chain uses TRBV28 and TRBJ1-6, with 8 bases identical to TRBD1. J was trimmed by 9 bases and V by 6 bases; bases with no gene match: 7. The CDR3 is made up of 14 amino acids. Germline V gene data show CDR1 as MDHEN and CDR2 as SYDVKM. DNA for the CDR3: TGTGCCAGCAGCCTGACAGGGGAAACTTCACCCCTCCACTTT. Encoded protein: CASSLTGETSPLHF.

The V gene is TRBV5-1, the J gene TRBJ2-2, with 10 nucleotides matching TRBD1. V was clipped by 5 bases and J by 7 bases; unmatched bases: 11. The CDR3 has 16 amino acids. The germline gives CDR1 SGHRS, CDR2 YFSETQ. The CDR3 DNA reads TGCGCCAGCAGACTTCTGGGACAGGGGAAGGTCGGGGAGCTGTTTTTT. This sequence encodes CASRLLGQGKVGELFF.

The chain couples TRBV3-1 (or the pseudogene TRBV3-2) to TRBJ2-7; D is ambiguous. CDR3 size: 12 residues. V gave up 2 bases and J gave up 4 bases, with 6 bases separating them. Germline-derived CDR1 and CDR2 are LGHDT and YNNKEL (reference sequence). The CDR3: CASSQTEYEQYF. CDR3 nucleotide sequence: TGTGCCAGCAGCCAAACAGAATACGAGCAGTACTTC.

This clone has a single count. This chain uses TRBV24-1 with TRBJ2-5, with a weak D call TRBD1 (5 bases). Looked up from germline, CDR1 is KGHDR and CDR2 is SFDVKD. The CDR3 runs to 12 residues. V gave up 4 bases and J gave up 9 bases, with 11 bases separating them. CDR3 sequence (DNA): TGTGCCACCAGTGAAGCTCTAGGGGCCCAGTACTTC. Its translation: CATSEALGAQYF.

The CDR3, as DNA: TGTGCCAGCAGTGAAAAGGGTCGACAGGGGCTAGGGGAGCTGTTTTTT. It codes for CASSEKGRQGLGELFF. The chain uses TRBV6-1 and TRBJ2-2; 8 bases map to TRBD1. This CDR3 spans 16 amino acids. Germline loops: CDR1 MNHNS, CDR2 SASEGT. J gave up 8 bases and V 2 bases, and 10 bases lay outside the gene matches.

The J gene is TRBJ2-3, the V gene TRBV6-5, with 7 bases that match TRBD1. The CDR3 is made up of 16 amino acids. Germline trimming cut 4 bases from V and 0 bases from J; bases unmatched to any gene: 7. Germline assignment: CDR1 MNHEY and CDR2 SVGAGI. The CDR3 DNA follows: TGTGCCAGCAGTTTGAGGGGGCCGATGAGCACAGATACGCAGTATTTT. Translation: CASSLRGPMSTDTQYF.

The chain uses TRBV19 and TRBJ2-7; TRBD1 matches at 9 bases. CDR1 is LNHDA, CDR2 SQIVND, per germline (reference sequence). J lost 4 bases, V lost 7 bases, and 2 bases had no gene match. The CDR3 is 12 residues long. The CDR3 region is CASIGQGYEQYF. CDR3 sequence (DNA): TGTGCCAGTATTGGACAGGGGTACGAGCAGTACTTC.

This clone showed up just once. The gene calls are TRBV5-1 and TRBJ2-7, with D possibly being TRBD1 (6 bases). The CDR3 sequence is 15 residues long. V gave up 4 bases and J gave up 1 base, with 15 bases separating them. CDR1 is SGHRS, CDR2 YFSETQ, per germline. This CDR3 reads CASSPIRTVSYEQYF. CDR3 bases: TGCGCCAGCAGCCCGATAAGGACAGTTTCCTACGAGCAGTACTTC.

The rearrangement joins TRBV28 to TRBJ2-1; D is ambiguous. This CDR3 region has 15 residues. The germline CDR1 and CDR2 sequences are MDHEN and SYDVKM. V lost 5 bases, J lost 5 bases, and 16 bases lay in between. This CDR3 reads CASSPPAVPHNEQFF. DNA for the CDR3: TGTGCCAGCAGTCCCCCGGCGGTTCCCCACAATGAGCAGTTCTTC.

The V call is TRBV18, the J call TRBJ2-3, with D perhaps TRBD2 (6 bases). This CDR3 is built from 15 residues. Trimming removed 6 bases at V and 4 bases at J, with 17 bases between. CDR1 and CDR2 from the germline V gene are KGHSH and LQKENI. CDR3 region: CASSPWGSSADTQYF. The CDR3 DNA follows: TGTGCCAGCTCCCCCTGGGGGTCTAGCGCAGATACGCAGTATTTT.

This chain links TRBV7-2 with TRBJ1-2, with TRBD1 as a possible D gene (5 bases). Trimming stripped 5 bases from V and 4 bases from J, with 14 bases between. CDR1 is SGHTA and CDR2 is FQGNSA in the germline V gene. The CDR3 length is 14 residues. The CDR3 region is CASSAPDRLYGYTF. CDR3 sequence (DNA): TGTGCCAGCAGCGCACCCGACAGACTCTATGGCTACACCTTC.